Following are 23 T cell receptor beta chains from one sample sequenced in a study of cytomegalovirus exposure and HLA in healthy donors. The PCR had 60 Vbeta and 13 Jbeta primers. Method: immunoSEQ multiplex PCR; TCRdb's copy keeps in-frame clones and lacks some. This sample has about 150,000 clones, with 60% to 80% found just once. The sample taken for sequencing was PBMCs. All receptors derive from a male donor in good health and CMV-seronegative.

This rearrangement joins TRBV4-1 to TRBJ2-7; weak D call: TRBD2 (6 bases). This CDR3 contains 14 residues. The ends were cut back, 6 bases at V and 2 bases at J, with 14 bases in the middle. The V gene's germline CDR1 is MGHRA and CDR2 YSYEKL. The CDR3 region has the DNA TGCGCCAGCAGTCGGGGGATCCCAGCCTACGAGCAGTACTTC. It codes for CASSRGIPAYEQYF.

This chain joins TRBV15 and TRBJ2-7, with TRBD1 matching over 8 bases. V trimming: 1 base; J trimming: 4 bases; junction bases outside the gene matches: 6. This CDR3 comprises 15 residues. Germline CDR1 and CDR2: LNHNV and YYDKDF (reference sequence). In nucleotides, the CDR3 is TGTGCCACCAGCAGAGGTGCAGGGGGCGCATACGAGCAGTACTTC. It codes for CATSRGAGGAYEQYF.

DNA for the CDR3: TGTGCCAGCAGTCTCGGACTAGCGGGGCCCTACGAGCAGTACTTC. Translating gives CASSLGLAGPYEQYF. V usage is TRBV6-5 and J usage is TRBJ2-5; TRBD2 agrees at 12 bases. TRBJ2-7 matches the DNA end more closely, so the J call is doubtful. The CDR3 totals 15 residues. Looked up from germline, CDR1 is MNHEY and CDR2 is SVGAGI.

The chain uses TRBV6-5 and TRBJ1-1; possible D gene TRBD1, 5 bases. The ends were cut back, 4 bases at V and 3 bases at J, with 18 bases in the middle. CDR3 length: 16 residues. The germline CDR1 and CDR2 sequences are MNHEY and SVGAGI. The CDR3 region is CASSSLRTKWHTEAFF. The CDR3 region has the DNA TGTGCCAGCAGTTCTTTAAGGACAAAGTGGCACACTGAAGCTTTCTTT.

The chain is built from TRBV4-2 and TRBJ2-7; unclear D gene. This CDR3 comprises 16 residues. Trimming pared 1 base from V and 0 bases from J, leaving 13 bases between. Germline V gives CDR1 LGHNA, CDR2 YNFKEQ. Written as DNA, the CDR3 is TGTGCCAGCAGCCAAGCCCAGACGGAGAGCTCCTACGAGCAGTACTTC. Translating gives CASSQAQTESSYEQYF.

The chain links TRBV6-4 to TRBJ1-2, with 8 bases fitting TRBD1. CDR1 and CDR2 (germline): MRHNA, SNTAGT. With V trimmed by 6 bases and J by 3 bases, 12 bases remained unmatched. The CDR3 runs to 16 residues. DNA for the CDR3: TGTGCCAGCAGCCAGGGGGCGAAAGGGGGACACTATGGCTACACCTTC. This translates into CASSQGAKGGHYGYTF.

This chain joins TRBV6-1 and TRBJ1-2; D gene uncertain. The germline V and J ends were trimmed by 8 bases and 1 base, with 11 bases remaining between them. This CDR3 comprises 13 residues. The germline V gene encodes CDR1 MNHNS and CDR2 SASEGT. CDR3 sequence (DNA): TGTGCCAGCCATACCGGGGTTAACTATGGCTACACCTTC. The encoded protein is CASHTGVNYGYTF.

The chain uses TRBV6-1 and TRBJ1-2; TRBD1 matches 8 bases. The CDR3 covers 13 residues. J was trimmed by 5 bases and V by 6 bases; bases with no gene match: 5. CDR1 is MNHNS, CDR2 SASEGT, per germline. Here the CDR3 reads CASRVTGEYGYTF. CDR3 DNA sequence: TGTGCCAGCAGGGTGACAGGGGAATATGGCTACACCTTC.

The CDR3, as DNA: TGCGCCTCCCGGAGTGCGGGGGAGCAAGAGACCCAGTACTTC. It encodes CASRSAGEQETQYF. The V and J genes are TRBV5-1 and TRBJ2-5; 7 nucleotides align to TRBD2. Trimming cost V 10 bases and J 2 bases; bases outside gene matches: 11. Germline CDR1 SGHRS, CDR2 YFSETQ. This CDR3 has 14 amino acids. Full variable domain (outside the CDR3, taken from reference TRBV5-1 and TRBJ2-5): KAGVTQTPRYLIKTRGQQVTLSCSPISGHRSVSWYQQTPGQGLQFLFEYFSETQRNKGNFPGRFSGRQFSNSRSEMNVSTLELGDSALYLCASRSAGEQETQYFGPGTRLLVL.

V and J are TRBV10-1 and TRBJ2-1; D may be TRBD2 (5 bases). Trimming cost V 3 bases and J 10 bases, with 13 bases left between them. The CDR3 runs 13 residues. The germline V gene has CDR1 WNHNN and CDR2 SYGVQD (reference sequence). In nucleotides, the CDR3 is TGCGCCAGCAGTGAAGGTTTAGGCGGGGAGCAGTTCTTC. Residues: CASSEGLGGEQFF.

The gene calls are TRBV27 and TRBJ1-2; possible D gene TRBD1, 5 bases. Trimming removed 1 base from V and 0 bases from J, with 12 bases in between. This CDR3 has 16 residues. CDR1 and CDR2 (germline): MNHEY, SMNVEV (reference sequence). The CDR3 DNA sequence: TGTGCCAGCAGTTTATTTCAGACAGATTCTAACTATGGCTACACCTTC. Its translation is CASSLFQTDSNYGYTF.

The rearrangement links TRBV6-5 to TRBJ1-5, with a possible D match to TRBD1 (5 bases). CDR1 is MNHEY and CDR2 is SVGAGI in the germline V gene. Trimming cost V 6 bases and J 0 bases, with 12 bases left between them. This CDR3 is built from 15 residues. The CDR3 here is CASRLGQYSNQPQHF. CDR3 DNA: TGTGCCAGCAGACTCGGACAATATAGCAATCAGCCCCAGCATTTT.

The CDR3 region has the DNA TGTGCCAGCAGAGAAGGGGGCCCGGGGCAGTACTTC. It is translated as CASREGGPGQYF. This chain uses TRBV6-5 with TRBJ2-7; TRBD1 aligns across 7 bases. The V gene's germline CDR1 is MNHEY and CDR2 SVGAGI. Trimming removed 6 bases from V and 9 bases from J; junction bases left unmatched: 8. This CDR3 has 12 amino acids.

The CDR3 protein is CASSVGQYTEAFF. The DNA of the CDR3 is TGTGCCAGCAGCGTAGGACAGTACACTGAAGCTTTCTTT. The V gene is TRBV9, the J gene TRBJ1-1, with D possibly matching TRBD1 (5 bases). The germline gives CDR1 SGDLS, CDR2 YYNGEE. The CDR3 totals 13 residues. The V gene lost 0 bases and the J gene lost 3 bases, with 6 bases spanning the gap.

The chain joins TRBV4-1 to TRBJ2-3; 7 bases align to TRBD2. The CDR3 is 13 residues long. Germline lookup yields CDR1 MGHRA and CDR2 YSYEKL. V shed 0 bases, J shed 12 bases, and the junction held 6 bases outside the gene matches. CDR3 DNA: TGCGCCAGCAGCCAAGAAGTGACTAGCCACCAGTATTTT. It codes for CASSQEVTSHQYF.

This clone was recorded a few times. One end of the junction is discordant with germline, which a read error may explain. CDR3 sequence (DNA): TGTGCCAGCAGCTTATTCGACACGAACGCCGGGGAGCTGTTTTTT. Translation gives CASSLFDTNAGELFF. This sequence joins TRBV7-2 and TRBJ2-2; D ambiguous. The germline V gene has CDR1 SGHTA and CDR2 FQGNSA. This CDR3 is 15 amino acids long.

The table lists this clone with a count of one. J is TRBJ1-1 and V is TRBV11-2, with a possible D match to TRBD1 (6 bases). Germline V gene sequence: CDR1 SGHAT, CDR2 FQNNGV. There are 19 residues in the CDR3. The V end was cut by 1 base, the J end by 1 base, with 22 bases between. The chain's CDR3 is CASSLGGRGGGRTNTEAFF. Here the CDR3 DNA reads TGTGCCAGCAGCTTAGGGGGTAGAGGGGGGGGCCGTACGAACACTGAAGCTTTCTTT.

In DNA form, the CDR3 reads TGTGCCAGCAGCAAATGGGGTAGGGGACAGGAAAATTCCTACGAGCAGTACTTC. Its protein product is CASSKWGRGQENSYEQYF. The V gene is TRBV21-1, the J gene TRBJ2-7; TRBD1 was called by the table and not checked on the DNA. TRBV21-1 constitutes a pseudogene. The CDR3 extends over 18 amino acids.

This chain links TRBV5-1 with TRBJ2-7, with a tentative D call TRBD2 (6 bases). V was trimmed by 0 bases and J by 2 bases, leaving 12 bases between them. CDR1 and CDR2 from the germline V gene are SGHRS and YFSETQ. This CDR3 region has 15 residues. The CDR3 DNA sequence: TGCGCCAGCAGCTTGGATGCGGGATCTCCCTACGAGCAGTACTTC. Protein product: CASSLDAGSPYEQYF. The complete variable domain, with remaining parts taken from reference TRBV5-1 and TRBJ2-7, reads KAGVTQTPRYLIKTRGQQVTLSCSPISGHRSVSWYQQTPGQGLQFLFEYFSETQRNKGNFPGRFSGRQFSNSRSEMNVSTLELGDSALYLCASSLDAGSPYEQYFGPGTRLTVT.

The chain is built from TRBV5-4 and TRBJ2-1; 16 nucleotides match TRBD2. The CDR3 totals 16 residues. The J segment lost 9 bases and the V segment lost 6 bases, leaving 9 bases of the junction unmatched. Per the germline V gene, CDR1 is SGHNT and CDR2 is YYREEE (reference sequence). DNA of the CDR3: TGTGCCAGCACCCGGGGACTAGCGGGGGGGCCCGGTGAGCAGTTCTTC. It translates to CASTRGLAGGPGEQFF.

This chain joins TRBV18 and TRBJ2-3; 9 nucleotides match TRBD2. CDR1 KGHSH and CDR2 LQKENI come from the germline V gene. V lost 1 base and J lost 3; bases outside the gene matches: 8. The length of the CDR3 is 17 residues. The CDR3 loop reads CASSPLPGGGATDTQYF. The CDR3 nucleotides are TGTGCCAGCTCACCACTGCCGGGCGGGGGGGCAACAGATACGCAGTATTTT.

The V and J genes are TRBV29-1 and TRBJ2-7; 8 bases are shared with TRBD1. CDR1 and CDR2 (germline): SQVTM, ANQGSEA. The CDR3 runs to 13 residues. Germline trimming cut 4 bases from V and 2 bases from J; bases unmatched to any gene: 4. The CDR3 coding sequence is TGCAGCGTTGGGACAGGGTTAGCCTACGAGCAGTACTTC. Translating gives CSVGTGLAYEQYF.

V usage is TRBV7-9 and J usage is TRBJ1-4; no clear D gene. Trimming shortened V by 0 bases and J by 4 bases, and 12 bases separated the two germline ends. The CDR3 is 16 residues long. Germline CDR1 SEHNR, CDR2 FQNEAQ (reference sequence). The CDR3 DNA reads TGTGCCAGCAGCTTAGCGAGGGCAGGCCTTAATGAAAAACTGTTTTTT. Translated: CASSLARAGLNEKLFF.